The T cell receptor (beta chain) under discussion was sequenced for a study of CD8 T cells in Susac syndrome. Study details: Patients with Susac syndrome were therapy-naive, on corticosteroids, or on intravenous immunoglobulin alone at the time that blood was drawn.

The RNA input was about 0.5 to 1 ug, and it was reverse transcribed with random hexamers. The amplification used immunoSEQ multiplex PCR on TCR beta CDR3; it spanned 54 Vbeta and 13 Jbeta. Using its own MiXCR run on the immunoSEQ multiplex PCR reads, TCRdb lists one record per CDR3 protein. The sample has 120,000 or so distinct CDR3 sequences, more than 90% seen once. Patients with Susac syndrome met the recently defined diagnostic criteria for definite or probable disease. General study results and limits: Peak Susac CD8+ clonal expansion was seen in TEMRA cells and active patients.

As to this clonotype: The antigen is unknown.

V lost 7 bases, J lost 8 bases, and 17 bases lay in between. Looked up from germline, CDR1 is MNHEY and CDR2 is SMNVEV (reference sequence). This CDR3 region has 14 residues. The specimen sequenced was CD8+ T cells from PBMCs. The chain has TRBV27 and TRBJ1-4; no clear D. The receptor was derived from a human donor with Susac syndrome. The CDR3 nucleotides are TGTGCCAGCATGCCAGGTGGATTTGGGGAAAAACTGTTTTTT. It is translated as CASMPGGFGEKLFF.